The 26 T cell receptor beta chains below come from one sample, sequenced in a study of blood T cell repertoires in COVID-19. Data came from immunoSEQ multiplex PCR; TCRdb stores just in-frame clones and leaves some out. In the table there are 70,000 or so clones, 86% of which are singletons. The sample taken for sequencing was peripheral blood. The receptor source for this set is a man aged 50-59 years with acute or convalescent COVID-19.

CDR3 loop: CATRTSSYNSPLHF. The CDR3, as DNA: TGTGCCACTAGGACTAGCTCCTATAATTCACCCCTCCACTTT. V usage is TRBV19 and J usage is TRBJ1-6; no clear D. The germline CDR1 and CDR2 sequences are LNHDA and SQIVND (reference sequence). V lost 10 bases and J 0 bases, leaving 10 bases between the germline ends. The CDR3 has 14 residues. Full variable domain (remainder filled in from reference TRBV19 and TRBJ1-6): DGGITQSPKYLFRKEGQNVTLSCEQNLNHDAMYWYRQDPGQGLRLIYYSQIVNDFQKGDIAEGYSVSREKKESFPLTVTSAQKNPTAFYLCATRTSSYNSPLHFGNGTRLTVT.

In nucleotides, the CDR3 is TGTGCCAGCAGCCATTCACAGATAGACACTGAAGCTTTCTTT. Its protein is CASSHSQIDTEAFF. The genes are TRBV13 and TRBJ1-1; no definite D call. The germline V gene encodes CDR1 PRHDT and CDR2 FYEKMQ (reference sequence). V dropped 5 bases and J dropped 3 bases, with 13 bases sitting between them. This CDR3 has 14 amino acids.

The chain combines TRBV7-9 with TRBJ1-2, with 7 nucleotides matching TRBD1. Germline lookup yields CDR1 SEHNR and CDR2 FQNEAQ (reference sequence). The V gene end was trimmed by 4 bases and the J gene end by 3 bases; junction bases not matched to a gene: 8. This CDR3 spans 15 amino acids. Written as DNA, the CDR3 is TGTGCCAGCAGCTATATTAGGGGGCTGGACTATGGCTACACCTTC. Amino acid sequence: CASSYIRGLDYGYTF.

The genes are TRBV11-2 and TRBJ2-3, with 8 bases lining up with TRBD2. CDR3 size: 15 residues. The V and J ends lost 3 bases and 8 bases, in that order; junction bases with no gene match: 10. From germline, CDR1 is SGHAT and CDR2 FQNNGV. CDR3 in DNA: TGTGCCAGCAGCTTCCTCCGGGGGGGGGTTGGTACGCAGTATTTT. It codes for CASSFLRGGVGTQYF.

This clone was counted a single time. The chain has TRBV7-6 and TRBJ1-5; the D gene is possibly TRBD1 (5 bases). The CDR3 is 14 amino acids. Germline V gene lookup returns CDR1 SGHVS and CDR2 FNYEAQ. V shed 2 bases and J shed 7 bases, with 12 bases lying between them. CDR3 in amino acids: CASSLRRGDQPQHF. The DNA of the CDR3 is TGTGCCAGCAGCTTAAGGAGGGGTGACCAGCCCCAGCATTTT.

The chain couples TRBV30 to TRBJ1-5; 7 bases map to TRBD1. Trimming removed 2 bases from V and 7 bases from J; junction bases left unmatched: 5. CDR1 is GTSNPN, CDR2 SVGIG, per germline (reference sequence). The CDR3 is 13 amino acids. In DNA form, the CDR3 reads TGTGCCTGGAGTTCTGGAGGGGGCCAGCCCCAGCATTTT. Protein: CAWSSGGGQPQHF.

The chain is built from TRBV18 and TRBJ1-2; 9 bases map to TRBD1. V dropped 2 bases and J dropped 5; count of bases not matched to a gene: 0. This CDR3 contains 13 residues. Germline V lookup: CDR1 KGHSH, CDR2 LQKENI. The CDR3 DNA reads TGTGCCAGCTCACCAGACAGGGGGTATGGCTACACCTTC. Residues: CASSPDRGYGYTF.

This clone was seen a single time. This chain joins TRBV9 and TRBJ2-7, with TRBD2 as a possible D gene (6 bases). The CDR3 length is 14 residues. V lost 3 bases and J lost 2, with 12 bases in between. Germline CDR1 SGDLS, CDR2 YYNGEE. CDR3 nucleotides: TGTGCCAGCAGCGCTTGGGACTCGCCCTACGAGCAGTACTTC. Its protein product is CASSAWDSPYEQYF.

The V gene is TRBV28, the J gene TRBJ2-5, with TRBD1 identical over 7 bases. Germline V gene sequence: CDR1 MDHEN, CDR2 SYDVKM. V lost 2 bases to trimming and J lost 2 bases; unmatched junction nucleotides: 8. The CDR3 consists of 16 residues. The CDR3 DNA follows: TGTGCCAGCAGTTTACCGCTCGGGACAGCGCAAGAGACCCAGTACTTC. Its translation: CASSLPLGTAQETQYF.

V gene TRBV24-1 combines with J gene TRBJ2-3; 9 bases align to TRBD1. This CDR3 contains 16 residues. Losses at the gene ends were 4 bases for V and 1 base for J; bases not matched to a gene: 5. CDR1 and CDR2 from the germline V gene are KGHDR and SFDVKD. Here the CDR3 reads CATSDKQGAGTDTQYF. The CDR3 nucleotides are TGTGCCACCAGTGACAAACAGGGGGCGGGCACAGATACGCAGTATTTT.

The chain combines TRBV27 with TRBJ1-2; D gene uncertain. Germline V gene data show CDR1 as MNHEY and CDR2 as SMNVEV (reference sequence). CDR3 length: 13 residues. Trimming removed 2 bases from V and 4 bases from J, with 8 bases in between. DNA for the CDR3: TGTGCCAGCAGTTTAGGGCCGATCTATGGCTACACCTTC. Its protein product is CASSLGPIYGYTF.

This chain uses TRBV18 with TRBJ2-3, with D tentatively TRBD2 (6 bases). Trimming stripped 1 base from V and 0 bases from J, with 14 bases between. CDR1 KGHSH and CDR2 LQKENI come from the germline V gene. The length of the CDR3 is 17 residues. CDR3 nucleotides: TGTGCCAGCTCACCACTCGGCGGGAAGCCTAGCACAGATACGCAGTATTTT. Protein product: CASSPLGGKPSTDTQYF.

This chain uses TRBV12-3 or TRBV12-4 with TRBJ2-1, with D tentatively TRBD2 (5 bases). There are 11 residues in the CDR3. V lost 5 bases, J lost 7 bases, and 6 bases lay in between. The CDR3 bases are TGTGCCAGCAGTAGCGGAAATGAGCAGTTCTTC. Protein: CASSSGNEQFF.

The rearrangement uses TRBV5-8 and TRBJ1-2; no reliable D call. Trimming pared 5 bases from V and 10 bases from J, leaving 12 bases between. CDR3 length: 11 residues. Germline CDR1 SGHTS, CDR2 YDEGEE. The CDR3 spells CASSSGLDYTF. The CDR3 nucleotides read TGTGCCAGCAGTTCGGGGTTGGACTACACCTTC.

V usage is TRBV7-9 and J usage is TRBJ2-7, with 10 bases identical to TRBD2. This CDR3 contains 15 residues. Germline V gene sequence: CDR1 SEHNR, CDR2 FQNEAQ (reference sequence). Germline trimming cut 5 bases from V and 5 bases from J; bases unmatched to any gene: 9. CDR3 region: CASSPPSGRFDEQYF. The CDR3 coding sequence is TGTGCCAGCAGCCCTCCTAGCGGGAGATTCGACGAGCAGTACTTC.

CDR3 DNA: TGTGCCAGCAGTGAATTCTCCCCCCAGGGGGTAAACTATGGCTACACCTTC. Translated: CASSEFSPQGVNYGYTF. The chain couples TRBV25-1 to TRBJ1-2; TRBD1 aligns across 7 bases. Looked up from germline, CDR1 is MGHDK and CDR2 is SYGVNS. This CDR3 is 17 amino acids long. J was trimmed by 2 bases and V by 1 base; bases with no gene match: 10.

This chain links TRBV5-1 with TRBJ2-5; TRBD2 aligns across 7 bases. Germline values: CDR1 SGHRS, CDR2 YFSETQ. This CDR3 spans 14 amino acids. V lost 5 bases, J lost 2 bases, and 6 bases stayed unmatched. In DNA, the CDR3 is TGCGCCAGCAGAGATAGCGGGCCACAAGAGACCCAGTACTTC. This sequence encodes CASRDSGPQETQYF.

This chain uses TRBV10-3 with TRBJ1-2, with no clear D. V was trimmed by 6 bases and J by 4 bases, leaving 12 bases between them. The CDR3 totals 13 residues. Germline CDR1 and CDR2: ENHRY and SYGVKD. CDR3 residues: CAISGGQAYGYTF. CDR3 DNA sequence: TGTGCCATCAGCGGAGGTCAGGCCTATGGCTACACCTTC.

This clone showed up just once. V is TRBV30 and J is TRBJ2-2, with 10 positions matching TRBD1. The length of the CDR3 is 13 residues. Germline V gene lookup returns CDR1 GTSNPN and CDR2 SVGIG (reference sequence). V gave up 4 bases and J gave up 12 bases; unmatched junction bases: 8. CDR3 sequence: CAWTDRGRIKLFF. CDR3 in DNA: TGTGCCTGGACAGACAGGGGGCGTATTAAGCTGTTTTTT.

The V call is TRBV2, the J call TRBJ2-5; a possible D gene is TRBD1 (6 bases). In germline, CDR1 is SNHLY, CDR2 FYNNEI. The CDR3 has 14 amino acids. V lost 2 bases, J lost 5 bases, and 12 bases lay in between. CDR3 loop: CASSESQGRETQYF. CDR3 DNA: TGTGCCAGCAGTGAAAGCCAGGGGCGGGAGACCCAGTACTTC.

Only one count was recorded for this clone. The chain links TRBV7-8 to TRBJ1-2, with D perhaps matching TRBD1 (6 bases). Germline CDR1 is SGHVS and CDR2 is FQNEAQ. Trimming cost V 3 bases and J 6 bases, with 17 bases left between them. The CDR3 length is 15 residues. The CDR3 sequence: CASSLDSRTPNGYTF. In nucleotides, the CDR3 is TGTGCCAGCAGCTTGGACAGCCGAACCCCTAATGGCTACACCTTC. Looking up the rest from reference TRBV7-8 and TRBJ1-2 gives the full variable domain: GAGVSQSPRYKVAKRGQDVALRCDPISGHVSLFWYQQALGQGPEFLTYFQNEAQLDKSGLPSDRFFAERPEGSVSTLKIQRTQQEDSAVYLCASSLDSRTPNGYTFGSGTRLTVV.

The chain carries TRBV6-2 or TRBV6-3 and TRBJ1-1, with D possibly matching TRBD1 (6 bases). The CDR3 is made up of 11 amino acids. V was pared by 6 bases and J by 7 bases, with 9 bases between. Germline V gives CDR1 MNHEY, CDR2 SVGEGT. The CDR3 region has the DNA TGTGCCAGCAGCAGGGGCCGTGAAGCTTTCTTT. This sequence encodes CASSRGREAFF.

The V gene is TRBV9, the J gene TRBJ2-3; D is undetermined. From germline, CDR1 is SGDLS and CDR2 YYNGEE. The CDR3 consists of 16 residues. Trimming removed 4 bases at V and 1 base at J, with 16 bases between. The CDR3 is CASSPAKNPRTDTQYF. The DNA for the CDR3 is TGTGCCAGCAGCCCCGCTAAGAACCCGCGCACAGATACGCAGTATTTT.

The CDR3 is CASRHYEFRNQPQHF. CDR3 in DNA: TGTGCCAGCCGACATTACGAATTTCGAAATCAGCCCCAGCATTTT. This chain uses TRBV5-8 with TRBJ1-5, with no clear D. Looked up from germline, CDR1 is SGHTS and CDR2 is YDEGEE. This CDR3 is 15 amino acids long. V was cut by 7 bases and J by 4 bases, with 18 bases left in between.

J is TRBJ1-1 and V is TRBV4-1, with 7 nucleotides matching TRBD1. V was clipped by 0 bases and J by 7 bases; unmatched bases: 8. The CDR3 totals 15 residues. Germline assignment: CDR1 MGHRA and CDR2 YSYEKL. Here the CDR3 DNA reads TGCGCCAGCAGCCAAGATGACAGGGAGGTCATTGAAGCTTTCTTT. Residues: CASSQDDREVIEAFF.

The chain is built from TRBV19 and TRBJ1-5, with a tentative D call TRBD1 (5 bases). CDR3 length equals 17 residues. Germline lookup yields CDR1 LNHDA and CDR2 SQIVND (reference sequence). The V end was cut by 6 bases, the J end by 4 bases, with 22 bases between. The CDR3 coding sequence is TGTGCCAGTAGCACCGGGCCCGCCGACAGCTTTAATCAGCCCCAGCATTTT. This encodes CASSTGPADSFNQPQHF.